This TCR beta chain was recorded in a study of beta chain features in type 1 diabetes. CDR1 is SNHLY and CDR2 is FYNNEI in the germline V gene. The CDR3 spans 13 residues. V was trimmed by 6 bases and J by 6 bases, leaving 12 bases between them. Study-wide findings and caveats: It was among patients, rather than healthy donors, that naive, central memory and Treg TCRB repertoires appeared more similar. Moderate but significant shortening of TCRB CDR3s was recorded in all four CD4+ subsets from Type 1 diabetes patients.

This clone has just a few counts. The antigen remains undetermined. Reverse transcribing all isolated RNA meant expressed TCRB transcripts were sequenced. Sequencing was performed with immunoSEQ multiplex PCR; in TCRdb, only in-frame clones are kept and a portion is missing. This sample has over 120,000 clones, with around a tenth found just once. The rearrangement links TRBV2 to TRBJ1-3, with D maybe TRBD1 (6 bases). The TCR originated in a man aged 18 to 30 in good health. The sequenced sample consisted of central memory CD4+ T cells from blood. The CDR3 protein is CASRRDTENTIYF. Written as DNA, the CDR3 is TGTGCCAGCAGGAGGGACACCGAAAACACCATATATTTT.